The next 28 T cell receptor beta chains were all read from a single sample in a study of T cell responses to AZD1222 COVID-19 vaccine. Some clones are missing from TCRdb's copy, which holds only in-frame ones; the method was immunoSEQ multiplex PCR. The profile covers roughly 70,000 clones, with about 88% appearing a single time and 9.3% taken by the ten largest. The material was peripheral blood, obtained 28 days after the second AZD1222 dose. These receptors came from an adult who received the AZD1222 COVID-19 vaccine.

The rearrangement uses TRBV7-3 and TRBJ2-6, with 11 positions matching TRBD1. CDR1 is SGHTA and CDR2 is FQGTGA in the germline V gene. The junction had 6 bases not matched to a gene; V was cut back by 5 bases and J by 3 bases. There are 17 residues in the CDR3. CDR3 DNA: TGTGCCAGCAGCCCAGGGACAGGGGGAGGTGGGGCCAACGTCCTGACTTTC. Translated, it gives CASSPGTGGGGANVLTF. The whole variable domain, remainder taken from reference TRBV7-3 and TRBJ2-6, is GAGVSQTPSNKVTEKGKYVELRCDPISGHTALYWYRQSLGQGPEFLIYFQGTGAADDSGLPNDRFFAVRPEGSVSTLKIQRTERGDSAVYLCASSPGTGGGGANVLTFGAGSRLTVL.

This clone was seen just once. The V and J genes are TRBV6-5 and TRBJ1-2; D might be TRBD1 (6 bases). V was clipped by 10 bases and J by 8 bases, with 26 bases between them. This CDR3 comprises 15 residues. The germline V gene has CDR1 MNHEY and CDR2 SVGAGI. The CDR3 DNA is TGTGCCACCCTTCGGGGGCAGGGGAGGTCGGGGGGCTACACCTTC. Translation gives CATLRGQGRSGGYTF.

V usage is TRBV9 and J usage is TRBJ2-1; a possible D gene is TRBD2 (6 bases). CDR1 SGDLS and CDR2 YYNGEE come from the germline V gene. CDR3 size: 16 residues. The ends were cut back, 7 bases at V and 0 bases at J, with 17 bases in the middle. The CDR3 spells CASAWGSGSSYNEQFF. DNA for the CDR3: TGTGCCAGCGCTTGGGGTAGCGGCTCCTCCTACAATGAGCAGTTCTTC.

The J gene is TRBJ1-5, the V gene TRBV27; weak D call: TRBD1 (6 bases). The CDR3 sequence is 15 residues long. Between the trimmed V and J ends, which lost 3 bases and 2 bases, there was a span of 11 bases. CDR1 and CDR2 from the germline V gene are MNHEY and SMNVEV (reference sequence). The DNA for the CDR3 is TGTGCCAGCAGTTTCGGCAGGGGTGGCAATCAGCCCCAGCATTTT. It codes for CASSFGRGGNQPQHF.

In DNA form, the CDR3 reads TGTGCCAGCAGCGTAACCAGTACCAACTCTGGAAACACCATATATTTT. Encoded protein: CASSVTSTNSGNTIYF. The V gene is TRBV9, the J gene TRBJ1-3; no definite D call. V was pared by 1 base and J by 0 bases, with 11 bases between. Germline CDR1 is SGDLS and CDR2 is YYNGEE. The CDR3 spans 16 residues.

The V gene is TRBV29-1, the J gene TRBJ1-4, with a weak D call TRBD1 (5 bases). V was pared by 5 bases and J by 0 bases, with 10 bases between. Per germline, CDR1 SQVTM and CDR2 ANQGSEA. The CDR3 is 14 amino acids. The CDR3 spells CSVTGVTTNEKLFF. CDR3 coding DNA: TGCAGCGTTACAGGAGTTACAACTAATGAAAAACTGTTTTTT.

The chain carries TRBV27 and TRBJ2-3; D is possibly TRBD1 (6 bases). This CDR3 comprises 12 residues. CDR1 is MNHEY, CDR2 SMNVEV, per germline (reference sequence). With 5 bases removed from V and 7 bases from J, the gap between germline ends came to 10 bases. In DNA, the CDR3 is TGTGCCAGCAGTGTCAGGGGTCATACGCAGTATTTT. Amino acid sequence: CASSVRGHTQYF.

The chain recombines TRBV5-5 with TRBJ1-1; a weak D match, TRBD1 (5 bases). V lost 2 bases, J lost 5 bases, and 7 bases lay in between. Germline-derived CDR1 and CDR2 are SGHKS and YYEKEE (reference sequence). The CDR3 is 12 residues long. The CDR3 spells CASSFGGTEAFF. The CDR3 DNA follows: TGTGCCAGCAGCTTCGGGGGGACTGAAGCTTTCTTT. The full variable domain, completed using reference TRBV5-5 and TRBJ1-1, is DAGVTQSPTHLIKTRGQQVTLRCSPISGHKSVSWYQQVLGQGPQFIFQYYEKEERGRGNFPDRFSARQFPNYSSELNVNALLLGDSALYLCASSFGGTEAFFGQGTRLTVV.

The chain is built from TRBV5-1 and TRBJ1-4, with no clear D. Trimming cost V 0 bases and J 3 bases, with 6 bases left between them. The CDR3 has 14 residues. Per germline, CDR1 SGHRS and CDR2 YFSETQ. CDR3 in DNA: TGCGCCAGCAGCTTGGACTGGGCTAATGAAAAACTGTTTTTT. Its translation is CASSLDWANEKLFF.

This sequence joins TRBV10-3 and TRBJ1-5; possibly TRBD1 for D (6 bases). Germline V gene lookup returns CDR1 ENHRY and CDR2 SYGVKD. The CDR3 loop spans 13 amino acids. Trimming removed 11 bases from V and 3 bases from J, with 14 bases in between. The CDR3 nucleotides are TGTGCCGGAGCCACAGGGCCCAATCAGCCCCAGCATTTT. This translates into CAGATGPNQPQHF.

The chain carries TRBV18 and TRBJ2-1, with 10 bases matching TRBD2. The CDR3 covers 14 residues. After removal of 3 bases from V and 6 bases from J, the junction contained 2 bases not matched to a gene. Germline V gene lookup returns CDR1 KGHSH and CDR2 LQKENI. CDR3: CASSPRTSGNEQFF. The CDR3 DNA is TGTGCCAGCTCACCTCGGACTAGCGGCAATGAGCAGTTCTTC. The variable domain in full, completed from reference TRBV18 and TRBJ2-1, reads NAGVMQNPRHLVRRRGQEARLRCSPMKGHSHVYWYRQLPEEGLKFMVYLQKENIIDESGMPKERFSAEFPKEGPSILRIQQVVRGDSAAYFCASSPRTSGNEQFFGPGTRLTVL.

CDR3 protein: CASSNRNYEQYV. In nucleotides, the CDR3 is TGTGCCAGCAGCAACAGGAACTACGAGCAGTACGTC. V usage is TRBV5-8 and J usage is TRBJ2-7, with D possibly being TRBD1 (5 bases). Germline assignment: CDR1 SGHTS and CDR2 YDEGEE. The CDR3 runs 12 residues. V gave up 4 bases and J gave up 3 bases, with 8 bases separating them.

The chain employs TRBV7-6 and TRBJ2-7; 13 bases map to TRBD2. V was pared by 5 bases and J by 3 bases, with 4 bases of the junction left unmatched. Germline V CDR1 and CDR2: SGHVS, FNYEAQ. This CDR3 is built from 15 residues. The CDR3 sequence: CASSPGTSGVYEQYF. CDR3 sequence (DNA): TGTGCCAGCAGCCCAGGGACTAGCGGGGTCTACGAGCAGTACTTC.

This clone was observed a single time. The V and J genes are TRBV11-3 and TRBJ1-2; unclear D gene. The CDR3 runs 11 residues. Between the trimmed V and J ends, which lost 4 bases and 8 bases, there was a span of 8 bases. Per germline, CDR1 SGHNT and CDR2 YENEEA. CDR3 DNA sequence: TGTGCCAGCAGCTCCTCTAGGGGCTACACCTTC. This codes for CASSSSRGYTF. The entire variable domain, with the rest obtained from reference TRBV11-3 and TRBJ1-2, is as follows: EAGVVQSPRYKIIEKKQPVAFWCNPISGHNTLYWYLQNLGQGPELLIRYENEEAVDDSQLPKDRFSAERLKGVDSTLKIQPAELGDSAVYLCASSSSRGYTFGSGTRLTVV.

The rearrangement links TRBV24-1 to TRBJ2-5; TRBD1 agrees at 7 bases. This CDR3 contains 13 residues. V trimming: 3 bases; J trimming: 13 bases; junction bases outside the gene matches: 10. In germline, CDR1 is KGHDR, CDR2 SFDVKD. CDR3 residues: CATSDHGTDPPYF. The CDR3 DNA follows: TGTGCCACCAGTGATCATGGGACAGACCCCCCGTACTTC.

The chain has TRBV6-2 or TRBV6-3 and TRBJ1-2, with D hard to call. This CDR3 is built from 13 residues. Germline lookup yields CDR1 MNHEY and CDR2 SVGEGT. V was pared by 5 bases and J by 7 bases, with 14 bases between. This CDR3 is CASSLLRTSGYTF. CDR3 nucleotide sequence: TGTGCCAGCAGTCTCCTCCGGACGAGTGGCTACACCTTC.

The J gene is TRBJ1-2, the V gene TRBV11-3; TRBD1 matches at 9 bases. Germline V lookup: CDR1 SGHNT, CDR2 YENEEA. The junction had 7 bases not matched to a gene; V was cut back by 3 bases and J by 2 bases. The CDR3 spans 16 residues. The CDR3 spells CASSFLGQGRNYGYTF. In nucleotides, the CDR3 is TGTGCCAGCAGCTTCCTAGGACAGGGGAGAAACTATGGCTACACCTTC.

The chain employs TRBV5-5 and TRBJ2-6; D may be TRBD2 (5 bases). The CDR3 has 14 residues. Looked up from germline, CDR1 is SGHKS and CDR2 is YYEKEE (reference sequence). V was pared by 2 bases and J by 2 bases, with 5 bases between. Here the CDR3 reads CASSFGAGANVLTF. The CDR3 DNA sequence: TGTGCCAGCAGCTTCGGGGCTGGGGCCAACGTCCTGACTTTC. The full variable domain, rest sourced from reference TRBV5-5 and TRBJ2-6, is DAGVTQSPTHLIKTRGQQVTLRCSPISGHKSVSWYQQVLGQGPQFIFQYYEKEERGRGNFPDRFSARQFPNYSSELNVNALLLGDSALYLCASSFGAGANVLTFGAGSRLTVL.

V and J are TRBV24-1 and TRBJ2-2, with 10 bases aligning to TRBD1. In germline, CDR1 is KGHDR, CDR2 SFDVKD. Trimming took 3 bases from V and 6 from J; bases not matched to a gene: 9. The length of the CDR3 is 17 residues. In DNA, the CDR3 is TGTGCCACCAGTGATCCCGGGACAGGGGACCACCCCGGGGAGCTGTTTTTT. It codes for CATSDPGTGDHPGELFF.

This clone was counted a few times. CDR3 DNA: TGTGCCAGCTCACCCGGGACTAGCCGGGCCTACGAGCAGTACGTC. It encodes CASSPGTSRAYEQYV. V gene TRBV18 combines with J gene TRBJ2-7, with TRBD2 matching 9 bases. The V gene's germline CDR1 is KGHSH and CDR2 LQKENI. The CDR3 is 15 amino acids. The V and J ends lost 3 bases and 2 bases, in that order; junction bases with no gene match: 5.

The V call is TRBV18, the J call TRBJ2-7, with TRBD1 identical over 10 bases. V shed 4 bases and J 0 bases; nucleotides not matched to a gene: 3. There are 15 residues in the CDR3. Germline assignment: CDR1 KGHSH and CDR2 LQKENI. Here the CDR3 reads CASSHRDRGSYEQYF. The CDR3 DNA reads TGTGCCAGCTCACACCGGGACAGGGGCTCCTACGAGCAGTACTTC. Using reference TRBV18 and TRBJ2-7 for the parts outside the CDR3, the full variable domain is NAGVMQNPRHLVRRRGQEARLRCSPMKGHSHVYWYRQLPEEGLKFMVYLQKENIIDESGMPKERFSAEFPKEGPSILRIQQVVRGDSAAYFCASSHRDRGSYEQYFGPGTRLTVT.

The DNA of the CDR3 is TGTGCCAGCAGCGCCAGCCACGAGGGTTATAACACTGAAGCTTTCTTT. Translating gives CASSASHEGYNTEAFF. The chain has TRBV9 and TRBJ1-1; no firm D call. This CDR3 contains 16 residues. The germline V and J ends were trimmed by 3 bases and 2 bases, with 17 bases remaining between them. Germline V gives CDR1 SGDLS, CDR2 YYNGEE. Combining the CDR3 with reference TRBV9 and TRBJ1-1 gives the whole variable domain DSGVTQTPKHLITATGQRVTLRCSPRSGDLSVYWYQQSLDQGLQFLIQYYNGEERAKGNILERFSAQQFPDLHSELNLSSLELGDSALYFCASSASHEGYNTEAFFGQGTRLTVV.

This chain uses TRBV4-1 with TRBJ2-2; no clear D. This CDR3 is 16 amino acids long. Trimming removed 4 bases at V and 1 base at J, with 13 bases between. Germline CDR1 MGHRA, CDR2 YSYEKL. In DNA, the CDR3 is TGCGCCAGCAGCCGCAGTGGAGAAGGGAACACCGGGGAGCTGTTTTTT. This sequence encodes CASSRSGEGNTGELFF.

The chain employs TRBV3-1 (or the pseudogene TRBV3-2) and TRBJ2-2, with D possibly matching TRBD2 (5 bases). From germline, CDR1 is LGHDT and CDR2 YNNKEL (reference sequence). V lost 4 bases and J lost 3, with 12 bases in between. The CDR3 runs to 15 residues. The CDR3 DNA reads TGTGCCAGCAGCCCCCGGCGGGCTTACACCGGGGAGCTGTTTTTT. Residues: CASSPRRAYTGELFF.

This clone was recorded once. The J gene is TRBJ2-7, the V gene TRBV5-1, with a tentative D call TRBD1 (7 bases). The CDR3 consists of 14 residues. The V gene's germline CDR1 is SGHRS and CDR2 YFSETQ. Trimming took off 0 bases at V and 4 bases at J, with 11 bases between the two ends. In DNA, the CDR3 is TGCGCCAGCAGCTTGGCCCCAGGGGGGTACGAGCAGTACGTC. This gives the protein CASSLAPGGYEQYV.

V is TRBV6-2 or TRBV6-3 and J is TRBJ1-6; 7 bases line up with TRBD1. The germline V gene encodes CDR1 MNHEY and CDR2 SVGEGT. The V gene end was trimmed by 5 bases and the J gene end by 2 bases; junction bases not matched to a gene: 9. This CDR3 comprises 17 residues. The CDR3 DNA is TGTGCCAGCAGTCCCCTCACCGGGACAGCCTATAATTCACCCCTCCACTTT. Translated: CASSPLTGTAYNSPLHF.

The gene calls are TRBV9 and TRBJ2-7, with a possible D match to TRBD1 (6 bases). V was trimmed by 0 bases and J by 5 bases, leaving 15 bases between them. Germline CDR1 SGDLS, CDR2 YYNGEE. The CDR3 has 15 residues. CDR3 sequence (DNA): TGTGCCAGCAGCGTAGGTACAGGGATTTGGAACGAGCAGTACTTC. Protein sequence: CASSVGTGIWNEQYF. The full variable domain, its missing parts supplied by reference TRBV9 and TRBJ2-7, is DSGVTQTPKHLITATGQRVTLRCSPRSGDLSVYWYQQSLDQGLQFLIQYYNGEERAKGNILERFSAQQFPDLHSELNLSSLELGDSALYFCASSVGTGIWNEQYFGPGTRLTVT.

The chain is built from TRBV28 and TRBJ1-2, with a tentative D call TRBD1 (6 bases). V lost 2 bases and J lost 5, with 15 bases in between. This CDR3 spans 15 amino acids. CDR1 and CDR2 from the germline V gene are MDHEN and SYDVKM. This CDR3 is CASSLGTPLRYGYTF. Written as DNA, the CDR3 is TGTGCCAGCAGTTTAGGGACACCCTTGCGGTATGGCTACACCTTC.